The 3 T cell receptor beta chains listed next were all sequenced from one sample in a study of blood T cell repertoires in COVID-19. Sequencing was performed with immunoSEQ multiplex PCR; in TCRdb, only in-frame clones are kept and a portion is missing. The table lists approximately 210,000 clones, 85% to 90% of them singletons. The material sequenced was peripheral blood. Receptors were obtained from a woman between 65 and 79 years old with acute or convalescent COVID-19.

The CDR3 is CASSLRVQETQYF. In DNA, the CDR3 is TGTGCCAGCAGCCTCCGGGTACAAGAGACCCAGTACTTC. V gene TRBV7-2 combines with J gene TRBJ2-5; D is unresolved. V dropped 5 bases and J dropped 2 bases, with 9 bases sitting between them. From germline, CDR1 is SGHTA and CDR2 FQGNSA. This CDR3 comprises 13 residues.

The chain combines TRBV3-1 (or the pseudogene TRBV3-2) with TRBJ1-4; D may be TRBD1 (5 bases). CDR1 is LGHDT, CDR2 YNNKEL, per germline (reference sequence). V was trimmed by 1 base and J by 8 bases, leaving 11 bases between them. This CDR3 region has 14 residues. This CDR3 reads CASSQARTSEKLFF. In DNA form, the CDR3 reads TGTGCCAGCAGCCAAGCGAGGACATCCGAAAAACTGTTTTTT.

The chain combines TRBV5-1 with TRBJ1-2; a possible D gene is TRBD1 (5 bases). The CDR3 has 14 amino acids. With 0 bases removed from V and 7 bases from J, the gap between germline ends came to 13 bases. The germline V gene has CDR1 SGHRS and CDR2 YFSETQ. For the CDR3, the DNA is TGCGCCAGCAGCTTGGATGCAGGGTGGGGTGGCTACACCTTC. The encoded protein is CASSLDAGWGGYTF. Drawing the rest from reference TRBV5-1 and TRBJ1-2, the complete variable domain is KAGVTQTPRYLIKTRGQQVTLSCSPISGHRSVSWYQQTPGQGLQFLFEYFSETQRNKGNFPGRFSGRQFSNSRSEMNVSTLELGDSALYLCASSLDAGWGGYTFGSGTRLTVV.